The rows below give T cell receptor beta chains drawn from one sample of a study of beta chain features in type 1 diabetes. Sequencing was performed with immunoSEQ multiplex PCR; in TCRdb, only in-frame clones are kept and a portion is missing. The table includes 680,000 or so clones, about an eighth detected once. The source material was naive CD4+ T cells from blood. The origin of the receptors is a man in his late teens or twenties with type 1 diabetes. The CDR3 runs from the conserved cysteine through the conserved F or W. Fields, in order: clone size, J gene, V gene, CDR3 protein. Where a row states a size, it is once, few, many or the class of an expanded clone; other rows omit it.

>.|TRBJ2-5|TRBV18
CASSPRDGQETQYF
>.|TRBJ2-2|TRBV7-9
CASSFRETGELFF
>.|TRBJ2-7|TRBV9
CASSVGGDSYEQYF
>many|TRBJ2-1|TRBV28
CASSLWDRGHNEQFF
>few|TRBJ2-1|TRBV27
CASSFLNREVDEQFF
>.|TRBJ2-5|TRBV30
CAWSVGGGETQYF
>few|TRBJ1-1|TRBV7-9
CASSSTDSDTEAFF
>.|TRBJ1-1|TRBV2
CASSEALTEAFF
>.|TRBJ2-7|TRBV4-1
CASSQGTGLTYEQYF
>few|TRBJ1-1|TRBV19
CASSILSGTGDTEAFF
>.|TRBJ1-1|TRBV5-4
CASSFGQPPANTEAFF
>few|TRBJ1-1|TRBV7-9
CASSLPPGGPEAFF
>.|TRBJ1-3|TRBV6-6
CASRPPEKGQGGTIYF
>few|TRBJ2-2|TRBV6-1
CASKAGPNTGELFF
>.|TRBJ2-7|TRBV7-3
CASSLGQDLAYEQYF
>.|TRBJ1-1|TRBV30
CAWSVEGANTEAFF
>.|TRBJ2-3|TRBV30
CAWRYHTFGQYF
>few|TRBJ2-7|TRBV15
CATSRQGQGPYEQYF
>.|TRBJ2-1|TRBV19
CASNPGQGRNEQFF
>.|TRBJ2-3|TRBV18
CASSSSDSSTDTQYF
>few|TRBJ2-1|TRBV21-1
CASSNPAGTSYNEQFF
>few|TRBJ2-1|TRBV29-1
CSVSGGARYEQFF
>.|TRBJ2-7|TRBV19
CASSLADRDGEQYF
>few|TRBJ1-4|TRBV15
CATAGGATNEKLFF
>.|TRBJ2-2|TRBV4-1
CASSQEGRDTGELFF
>few|TRBJ1-1|TRBV2
CASSLQGPTEAFF
>few|TRBJ2-7|TRBV7-9
CASRNSGPGEQYF
>few|TRBJ1-2|TRBV28
CASKDRVYGYTF
>.|TRBJ2-3|TRBV11-3
CASSLPGRADTQYF
>few|TRBJ1-1|TRBV19
CASRSNLEAFF
>few|TRBJ1-1|TRBV7-9
CASSFGQGEAFF
>few|TRBJ2-7|TRBV7-9
CASSWGAASSYEQYF
>.|TRBJ1-4|TRBV13
CASSPGTPNEKLFF
>.|TRBJ2-5|TRBV10-3
CAISGTGEETQYF
>few|TRBJ1-2|TRBV27
CASSLRPGGYGYTF
>.|TRBJ1-5|TRBV7-2
CASSFLDQPQHF
>few|TRBJ1-1|TRBV29-1
CSGGDGNTEAFF
>few|TRBJ2-5|TRBV7-3
CASSPKGLAAGTQYF
>.|TRBJ2-1|TRBV7-8
CASSFIRGHSYNEQFF
>.|TRBJ1-3|TRBV29-1
CSVETQGDTIYF